The TCR beta chain described here comes from a study of OX40 agonist ivuxolimab in advanced cancers. In this sample, this clone turned up once. Produced via immunoSEQ multiplex PCR; TCRdb's table is partial and in-frame only. Counted here are 34,000 or so clones, about 89% occurring once; the ten biggest clones make up around 5%. The material sequenced was CD4+ or CD8+ T cells sorted from blood, taken in a trial of the OX40 agonist ivuxolimab. This receptor was obtained from an adult with an advanced solid tumor such as melanoma, head and neck, liver or kidney cancer.

This CDR3 is CASSLQTSGSYEQYF. The DNA of the CDR3 is TGCGCCAGCAGCTTGCAGACTAGCGGGAGTTACGAGCAGTACTTC. The rearrangement uses TRBV5-1 and TRBJ2-7; 12 bases fit TRBD2. The ends lost 1 base at V and 4 bases at J; junction bases unmatched: 3. Germline assignment: CDR1 SGHRS and CDR2 YFSETQ. CDR3 length equals 15 residues.